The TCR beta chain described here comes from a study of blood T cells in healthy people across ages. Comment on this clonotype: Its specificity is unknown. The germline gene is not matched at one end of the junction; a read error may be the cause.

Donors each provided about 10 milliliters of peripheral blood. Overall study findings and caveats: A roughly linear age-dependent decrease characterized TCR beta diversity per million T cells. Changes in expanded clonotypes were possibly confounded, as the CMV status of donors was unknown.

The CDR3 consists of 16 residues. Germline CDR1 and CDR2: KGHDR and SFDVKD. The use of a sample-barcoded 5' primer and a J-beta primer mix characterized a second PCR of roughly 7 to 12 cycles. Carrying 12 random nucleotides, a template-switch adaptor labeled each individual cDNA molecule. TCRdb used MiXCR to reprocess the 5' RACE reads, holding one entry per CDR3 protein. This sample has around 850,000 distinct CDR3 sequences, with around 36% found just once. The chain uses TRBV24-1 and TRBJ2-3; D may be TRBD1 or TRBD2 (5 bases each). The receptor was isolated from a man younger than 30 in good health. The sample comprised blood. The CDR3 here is CVTSGPGTTRRDTQYF. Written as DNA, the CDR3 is TGTGTCACCAGTGGGCCAGGGACCACGAGGAGGGATACGCAGTATTTT.